The TCR beta chain described here comes from a study of neurological immune-mediated disorders. CDR3 length: 16 residues. CDR1 is SGHVS, CDR2 FNYEAQ, per germline. V lost 5 bases, J lost 4 bases, and 20 bases lay in between. TCRdb itself ran the 5' RACE reads through MiXCR, one entry per CDR3 protein. The sample includes thousands of distinct CDR3 sequences, about 25% of them seen just once. Input material: CD8+ T cells from blood. The sequence derives from a woman aged 60-75 years with HTLV-1-associated myelopathy (HAM/TSP). The gene calls are TRBV7-6 and TRBJ1-1, with D tentatively TRBD1 (6 bases). CDR3: CASSPGAGPGATEAFF. CDR3 nucleotide sequence: TGTGCCAGCAGCCCAGGGGCAGGGCCGGGCGCCACTGAAGCTTTCTTT.